What follows is one T cell receptor (beta chain) and its context. This CDR3 has 18 amino acids. This record comes from a study of blood T cell repertoires in COVID-19. Study summary: Samples of COVID-19 (acute and convalescent) were obtained from the United States, Italy and Spain.

As processed by the authors: Cell counts per sample came from amplifying reference gene primers. The assay was immunoSEQ multiplex PCR, and TCRdb's table has in-frame clones only and misses some. For V, J and clone size, that table is used; D and trimming come from the DNA. Of under 130,000 clones listed, around 81% are singletons. Source material: peripheral blood. The V gene is TRBV21-1, the J gene TRBJ2-7; the listed D gene, TRBD2, was not tested against the DNA. TRBV21-1 constitutes a pseudogene. The receptor was isolated from a man at least 80 years old with acute or convalescent COVID-19. For the CDR3, the DNA is TGTGCCAGCAGCAAAGCTCCCGGTGAGAGCGGGAGGGATTACGAGCAGTACTTC. Amino acids: CASSKAPGESGRDYEQYF.